One sample yielded the 9 T cell receptor beta chains listed below, sequenced in a study of blood T cell repertoires in COVID-19. Here immunoSEQ multiplex PCR was the method, and the copy in TCRdb shows in-frame clones only, minus some. The sample shows roughly 110,000 clones, approximately 80% of them seen only once. Sequencing was carried out using peripheral blood. Source of these receptors: a woman aged 60-70 years with acute or convalescent COVID-19.

The chain couples TRBV29-1 to TRBJ2-5, with D possibly TRBD2 on 5 matching bases. In germline, CDR1 is SQVTM, CDR2 ANQGSEA. The V and J ends lost 7 bases and 5 bases respectively, with 11 bases between them. The CDR3 consists of 11 residues. The DNA of the CDR3 is TGCAGCGGACGGAGAGGGGAGACCCAGTACTTC. This encodes CSGRRGETQYF. The entire variable domain, with the rest obtained from reference TRBV29-1 and TRBJ2-5, is as follows: SAVISQKPSRDICQRGTSLTIQCQVDSQVTMMFWYRQQPGQSLTLIATANQGSEATYESGFVIDKFPISRPNLTFSTLTVSNMSPEDSSIYLCSGRRGETQYFGPGTRLLVL.

The chain employs TRBV9 and TRBJ2-3, with TRBD1 matching over 8 bases. CDR3 length equals 16 residues. The junction had 8 bases not matched to a gene; V was cut back by 2 bases and J by 3 bases. Per the germline V gene, CDR1 is SGDLS and CDR2 is YYNGEE. The CDR3 bases are TGTGCCAGCAGCGTCCGCCTGACAGGGGAGACAGATACGCAGTATTTT. Translated: CASSVRLTGETDTQYF.

This clone showed up just once. The gene calls are TRBV2 and TRBJ2-3, with TRBD1 matching over 8 bases. The V gene's germline CDR1 is SNHLY and CDR2 FYNNEI. The length of the CDR3 is 13 residues. Trimming cost V 8 bases and J 5 bases; bases outside gene matches: 6. DNA for the CDR3: TGTGCCAGCGTGGACAGGGAGTTAGATACGCAGTATTTT. Translated: CASVDRELDTQYF.

V usage is TRBV5-1 and J usage is TRBJ1-2; D is uncertain. The germline V gene has CDR1 SGHRS and CDR2 YFSETQ. V lost 0 bases and J lost 5, with 8 bases in between. This CDR3 comprises 13 residues. As DNA, the CDR3 is TGCGCCAGCAGCTTGGAGGAGTATTATGGCTACACCTTC. It is translated as CASSLEEYYGYTF.

This chain joins TRBV20-1 and TRBJ2-1; 8 nucleotides match TRBD2. The trim removed 6 bases at V and 14 bases at J, leaving 9 bases unmatched. Germline values: CDR1 DFQATT, CDR2 SNEGSKA (reference sequence). The CDR3 runs 11 residues. The CDR3 loop reads CSAALAEVEFF. For the CDR3, the DNA is TGCAGTGCCGCACTAGCGGAGGTTGAGTTCTTC.

The chain uses TRBV5-4 and TRBJ2-7; TRBD2 is a possible D gene (6 bases). The CDR3 is 16 amino acids. Per the germline V gene, CDR1 is SGHNT and CDR2 is YYREEE (reference sequence). V was clipped by 4 bases and J by 2 bases, with 19 bases between them. CDR3 sequence (DNA): TGTGCCAGCAGCCGCATAACTTTCCCGGGGGCCTACGAGCAGTACTTC. This gives the protein CASSRITFPGAYEQYF.

The rearrangement uses TRBV18 and TRBJ2-3, with TRBD2 identical over 9 bases. V lost 1 base, J lost 2 bases, and 1 base stayed unmatched. The germline gives CDR1 KGHSH, CDR2 LQKENI. CDR3 length equals 15 residues. The CDR3 nucleotides are TGTGCCAGCTCACCACTAGCGGGGGCCACAGATACGCAGTATTTT. This codes for CASSPLAGATDTQYF.

This clone was counted a few times. V is TRBV25-1 and J is TRBJ2-3, with D perhaps matching TRBD1 (5 bases). The CDR3 spans 16 residues. The V end lost 4 bases, the J end lost 0 bases, and 14 bases lay between the germline ends. The germline V gene has CDR1 MGHDK and CDR2 SYGVNS. Here the CDR3 reads CASSASGISSTDTQYF. The CDR3 bases are TGTGCCAGCAGTGCCTCAGGGATTTCTAGCACAGATACGCAGTATTTT.

This chain joins TRBV29-1 and TRBJ2-1; D may be TRBD2 (6 bases). The CDR3 totals 12 residues. Germline CDR1 reads SQVTM; CDR2 reads ANQGSEA. With 0 bases removed from V and 12 bases from J, the gap between germline ends came to 12 bases. CDR3 protein: CSVEDNGGAQFF. DNA of the CDR3: TGCAGCGTTGAAGATAACGGGGGAGCGCAGTTCTTC.